This record concerns one T cell receptor (beta chain) sequence. Its antigen is as yet unknown. The CDR3 contains 13 residues. Deletions cut 1 base from V and 4 bases from J, with 8 bases between. The germline CDR1 and CDR2 sequences are SGDLS and YYNGEE. TCRdb's table, derived via immunoSEQ multiplex PCR, lists solely in-frame clones and lacks some. The sample includes fewer than 100,000 clones, roughly 80% of them seen just once. This specimen comes from a study of PD-1 blockade in mismatch repair-deficient tumors. Study background: All were previously treated, progressing patients with eleven to twelve mismatch repair-deficient cancer types.

Findings of the study overall: Rapid post-treatment expansion, then contraction, generally preceding radiologic response, marked tumor-resident clones.

Mismatch repair deficiency was confirmed in all patients, by PCR or immunohistochemistry. The TCR-sequenced patients were a few responders to pembrolizumab. This chain links TRBV9 with TRBJ2-5; D remains unclear. The material sequenced was peripheral blood, taken 12 weeks after starting pembrolizumab. This receptor was taken from an adult with mismatch repair-deficient cancer. CDR3 DNA: TGTGCCAGCAGCGTAAGCATGATAGAGACCCAGTACTTC. This codes for CASSVSMIETQYF.